The 32 T cell receptor beta chains presented below share a single source sample, sequenced in a study of technical replicates of blood from a few donors (dated by TCRdb to about 2017). The library relied on the immunoSEQ multiplex PCR assay. The source is immuneACCESS, and TCRdb retained only in-frame sequences with V and J called. Part of the clones is not carried over; for the studies checked, unresolved V genes explain less than half of this, and the remainder is unexplained. Within this sample are 85,000 to 95,000 clones, with 90% to 97% of them counted one time only. The ten largest clones add up to approximately 0.36% of the sample. The sample comprised T cells isolated from PBMCs. The receptors derive from a human donor in good health.

This chain uses TRBV6-1 with TRBJ1-1; D remains unclear. V was pared by 6 bases and J by 3 bases, with 11 bases between. CDR3 size: 13 residues. CDR1 MNHNS and CDR2 SASEGT come from the germline V gene. CDR3 bases: TGTGCCAGCAGCCAGGAATGGGACACTGAAGCTTTCTTT. Translation: CASSQEWDTEAFF.

J is TRBJ1-5 and V is TRBV2; TRBD1 matches at 9 bases. CDR1 SNHLY and CDR2 FYNNEI come from the germline V gene. The CDR3 is 15 residues long. Trimming took 8 bases from V and 7 from J; bases not matched to a gene: 12. CDR3 sequence (DNA): TGTGCCAGCGGCAGTTACCGGGACAGGGAACAGCCCCAGCATTTT. It codes for CASGSYRDREQPQHF.

This clone has only one observation. The V and J genes are TRBV2 and TRBJ2-5, with D perhaps matching TRBD2 (5 bases). The V gene's germline CDR1 is SNHLY and CDR2 FYNNEI. The CDR3 is 15 amino acids. The V end lost 8 bases, the J end lost 7 bases, and 23 bases lay between the germline ends. CDR3 nucleotides: TGTGCCAGCTGCCCCCTGGCGGGCGGGTCCGGGACCCAGTACTTC. Translation gives CASCPLAGGSGTQYF.

The chain has TRBV11-2 and TRBJ1-1, with TRBD1 as a possible D gene (5 bases). Per the germline V gene, CDR1 is SGHAT and CDR2 is FQNNGV. This CDR3 comprises 15 residues. Deletions cut 5 bases from V and 1 base from J, with 14 bases between. Here the CDR3 DNA reads TGTGCCAGCAGCCTCCCCTACGGGGGGAACACTGAAGCTTTCTTT. Protein: CASSLPYGGNTEAFF.

The V gene is TRBV14, the J gene TRBJ2-3; 7 nucleotides match TRBD1. This CDR3 contains 13 residues. V dropped 4 bases and J dropped 7; count of bases not matched to a gene: 5. Germline V CDR1 and CDR2: SGHDN, FVKESK. The CDR3 is CASSRGQLYTQYF. CDR3 coding DNA: TGTGCCAGCAGCCGGGGACAGCTCTATACGCAGTATTTT.

V and J are TRBV11-3 and TRBJ2-3; 9 bases agree with TRBD2. Germline V lookup: CDR1 SGHNT, CDR2 YENEEA. Trimming at V came to 9 bases and at J to 5 bases, leaving 9 bases not matched to a gene. The CDR3 runs to 14 residues. In DNA, the CDR3 is TGTGCCAGTGGCGGGCTAGCGGGACAAGATACGCAGTATTTT. This translates into CASGGLAGQDTQYF. The entire variable domain, with the rest obtained from reference TRBV11-3 and TRBJ2-3, is as follows: EAGVVQSPRYKIIEKKQPVAFWCNPISGHNTLYWYLQNLGQGPELLIRYENEEAVDDSQLPKDRFSAERLKGVDSTLKIQPAELGDSAVYLCASGGLAGQDTQYFGPGTRLTVL.

This chain connects TRBV9 to TRBJ1-5; D not resolved. V shed 4 bases and J shed 9 bases, with 14 bases lying between them. The CDR3 has 13 amino acids. Germline CDR1 reads SGDLS; CDR2 reads YYNGEE. CDR3 in amino acids: CASSPRPSSPQHF. DNA of the CDR3: TGTGCCAGCAGCCCCCGTCCGTCTTCGCCCCAGCATTTT.

J is TRBJ2-3 and V is TRBV19; D is undetermined. The CDR3 is made up of 15 amino acids. Germline V CDR1 and CDR2: LNHDA, SQIVND (reference sequence). Trimming removed 5 bases at V and 1 base at J, with 13 bases between. As DNA, the CDR3 is TGTGCCAGTAGTGTCTCAGGTTGGGGCACAGATACGCAGTATTTT. Encoded protein: CASSVSGWGTDTQYF.

This clone showed up just once. This chain links TRBV6-5 with TRBJ1-1; TRBD1 might be the D (6 bases). V gave up 4 bases and J gave up 11 bases, with 17 bases separating them. Looked up from germline, CDR1 is MNHEY and CDR2 is SVGAGI. The CDR3 totals 13 residues. The CDR3 DNA reads TGTGCCAGCAGTTTCGGGGGGGCAAGACCGGCTTTCTTT. Encoded protein: CASSFGGARPAFF.

This chain joins TRBV19 and TRBJ2-3, with D unclear. Looked up from germline, CDR1 is LNHDA and CDR2 is SQIVND (reference sequence). V lost 3 bases and J 2 bases, leaving 15 bases between the germline ends. CDR3 size: 16 residues. The CDR3 coding sequence is TGTGCCAGTAGTATCCAAGTTAAGCGCCCCACAGATACGCAGTATTTT. Translating gives CASSIQVKRPTDTQYF.

The chain employs TRBV19 and TRBJ2-2; maybe TRBD1 (6 bases). V lost 1 base, J lost 5 bases, and 8 bases lay in between. The CDR3 runs 14 residues. Germline V CDR1 and CDR2: LNHDA, SQIVND (reference sequence). For the CDR3, the DNA is TGTGCCAGTAGTATAGGCAGGGGAACCGGGGAGCTGTTTTTT. Amino acid sequence: CASSIGRGTGELFF.

The J gene is TRBJ1-1, the V gene TRBV7-9; tentatively, D is TRBD1 (5 bases). Trimming shortened V by 5 bases and J by 4 bases, and 11 bases separated the two germline ends. From germline, CDR1 is SEHNR and CDR2 FQNEAQ (reference sequence). CDR3 size: 13 residues. CDR3 DNA sequence: TGTGCCAGCAGCGAGACAGCGGGCACTGAAGCTTTCTTT. Amino acids: CASSETAGTEAFF.

The J gene is TRBJ2-3, the V gene TRBV9; TRBD2 agrees at 8 bases. This CDR3 spans 15 amino acids. Germline assignment: CDR1 SGDLS and CDR2 YYNGEE. J was trimmed by 2 bases and V by 2 bases; bases with no gene match: 4. CDR3 sequence (DNA): TGTGCCAGCAGCGTTTTAGCGGGGACCACAGATACGCAGTATTTT. It translates to CASSVLAGTTDTQYF.

The gene calls are TRBV2 and TRBJ2-7, with 11 bases lining up with TRBD2. The CDR3 is 15 amino acids. V trimming: 8 bases; J trimming: 10 bases; junction bases outside the gene matches: 16. Per germline, CDR1 SNHLY and CDR2 FYNNEI. The CDR3 nucleotides are TGTGCCAGCTCCCGGGGGACTAGCGGAGCCCAAACCCAGTACTTC. Its translation is CASSRGTSGAQTQYF.

This chain connects TRBV7-5 to TRBJ2-1; the table's D call, TRBD2, was not checked against the DNA. TRBV7-5 is a documented pseudogene. This CDR3 has 15 amino acids. The CDR3: CARSLGTSGYNEQFF. The CDR3 DNA follows: TGTGCCAGAAGCTTAGGGACTAGCGGTTACAATGAGCAGTTCTTC.

This rearrangement joins TRBV6-5 to TRBJ2-7, with D uncertain. Germline V gene data show CDR1 as MNHEY and CDR2 as SVGAGI. The CDR3 spans 12 residues. V shed 6 bases and J shed 5 bases, with 11 bases lying between them. CDR3: CASRKAPDEQYF. The CDR3 coding sequence is TGTGCCAGCAGGAAAGCCCCCGACGAGCAGTACTTC.

The chain links TRBV7-6 to TRBJ2-4; perhaps TRBD2 as D (5 bases). Germline CDR1 SGHVS, CDR2 FNYEAQ. Trimming removed 1 base from V and 8 bases from J, with 9 bases in between. The CDR3 totals 13 residues. The CDR3 spells CASSLGAGDIQYF. CDR3 in DNA: TGTGCCAGCAGCTTAGGAGCCGGGGACATTCAGTACTTC.

CDR3: CASSQTRTREYEQYF. CDR3 bases: TGCGCCAGCAGTCAAACGAGGACACGAGAATACGAGCAGTACTTC. The chain joins TRBV23-1 to TRBJ2-7; TRBD1 is a possible D gene (5 bases). TRBV23-1 is an open reading frame, and its role is uncertain. V gave up 2 bases and J gave up 4 bases, with 15 bases separating them. The CDR3 sequence is 15 residues long.

The V call is TRBV16, the J call TRBJ2-1; D unclear. The CDR3 is 18 amino acids. Germline V gene sequence: CDR1 KGHSY, CDR2 FQNENV. V was cut by 4 bases and J by 0 bases, with 19 bases left in between. Here the CDR3 DNA reads TGTGCCAGCAGCCCCTCCTTAGGAGTAGCCTCCTCCTACAATGAGCAGTTCTTC. Protein sequence: CASSPSLGVASSYNEQFF.

Of note for this clone: This same CDR3 is encoded by further DNA sequences in the sample. The J gene is TRBJ2-1, the V gene TRBV19; 9 bases line up with TRBD1. The V gene end was trimmed by 7 bases and the J gene end by 7 bases; junction bases not matched to a gene: 5. Germline lookup yields CDR1 LNHDA and CDR2 SQIVND (reference sequence). The CDR3 covers 13 residues. CDR3 DNA: TGTGCCAGTACGGGACAGGGATTGAATGAGCAGTTCTTC. It encodes CASTGQGLNEQFF.

This chain joins TRBV18 and TRBJ1-3; D may be TRBD1 (6 bases). Between the trimmed V and J ends, which lost 4 bases and 2 bases, there was a span of 15 bases. The CDR3 runs to 16 residues. Germline lookup yields CDR1 KGHSH and CDR2 LQKENI. The CDR3 loop is CASSQAGEGTGNTIYF. The CDR3 DNA is TGTGCCAGCTCACAGGCAGGGGAAGGTACTGGAAACACCATATATTTT.

The rearrangement uses TRBV7-2 and TRBJ1-2, with TRBD1 matching over 9 bases. The CDR3 consists of 14 residues. The germline CDR1 and CDR2 sequences are SGHTA and FQGNSA. J gave up 5 bases and V 2 bases, and 3 bases lay outside the gene matches. CDR3 sequence: CASSLWTGVYGYTF. DNA of the CDR3: TGTGCCAGCAGCTTATGGACAGGGGTTTATGGCTACACCTTC.

With respect to this clone: Sequence at one end of the junction differs from germline and may be a read error. This chain connects TRBV5-6 to TRBJ2-1; D gene uncertain. This CDR3 has 16 residues. Germline V lookup: CDR1 SGHDT, CDR2 YYEEEE. In DNA, the CDR3 is TGTGCCAGCAGCCCCCTTATAGCCACCTCCTCCAATGAGCAGTTCTTC. Translation gives CASSPLIATSSNEQFF.

The chain links TRBV2 to TRBJ2-5; D not resolved. V was clipped by 4 bases and J by 1 base, with 10 bases between them. Germline values: CDR1 SNHLY, CDR2 FYNNEI. There are 14 residues in the CDR3. CDR3 nucleotide sequence: TGTGCCAGCAGTGTAACGCACACCCAAGAGACCCAGTACTTC. Its translation: CASSVTHTQETQYF.

V and J are TRBV30 and TRBJ2-5; 8 bases map to TRBD1. CDR1 is GTSNPN, CDR2 SVGIG, per germline (reference sequence). With V trimmed by 4 bases and J by 4 bases, 2 bases remained unmatched. There are 12 residues in the CDR3. In DNA form, the CDR3 reads TGTGCCTGGAAACAGGGGGTAGAGACCCAGTACTTC. Translating gives CAWKQGVETQYF.

This chain joins TRBV2 and TRBJ1-5; D possibly corresponds to TRBD1 (5 bases). Germline-derived CDR1 and CDR2 are SNHLY and FYNNEI. The CDR3 contains 15 residues. The germline V and J ends were trimmed by 7 bases and 7 bases, with 20 bases remaining between them. CDR3 loop: CASTAHTREGQPQHF. The CDR3 DNA follows: TGTGCCAGCACCGCACACACCAGGGAGGGACAGCCCCAGCATTTT.

V usage is TRBV11-2 and J usage is TRBJ2-1; 11 bases map to TRBD2. CDR1 SGHAT and CDR2 FQNNGV come from the germline V gene. V trimming: 2 bases; J trimming: 8 bases; junction bases outside the gene matches: 5. This CDR3 region has 15 residues. CDR3 region: CASSLRGSGRDEQFF. The CDR3 DNA follows: TGTGCCAGCAGCTTAAGGGGTAGCGGGAGGGATGAGCAGTTCTTC.

V gene TRBV27 combines with J gene TRBJ2-7; D is uncertain. Germline CDR1 is MNHEY and CDR2 is SMNVEV (reference sequence). V was shortened by 2 bases and J by 0 bases, with 11 bases between the two germline ends. The CDR3 is 15 residues long. CDR3 in amino acids: CASSLGPESSYEQYF. The CDR3 DNA reads TGTGCCAGCAGTTTAGGTCCGGAGAGCTCCTACGAGCAGTACTTC.

The chain has TRBV13 and TRBJ1-2; 7 bases match TRBD1. With V trimmed by 6 bases and J by 5 bases, 9 bases remained unmatched. Germline V lookup: CDR1 PRHDT, CDR2 FYEKMQ (reference sequence). The CDR3 runs 14 residues. This CDR3 is CASSSPDRFYGYTF. DNA for the CDR3: TGTGCCAGCAGTTCGCCGGACAGGTTTTATGGCTACACCTTC.

The chain uses TRBV9 and TRBJ2-3; TRBD1 is a possible D gene (6 bases). CDR1 is SGDLS and CDR2 is YYNGEE in the germline V gene. Trimming cost V 0 bases and J 3 bases, with 17 bases left between them. This CDR3 region has 17 residues. The CDR3 DNA sequence: TGTGCCAGCAGCGTAGCTTGGTGGGGTAGGGGGACAGATACGCAGTATTTT. It specifies CASSVAWWGRGTDTQYF.

The V and J genes are TRBV9 and TRBJ1-5, with unresolved D. V lost 0 bases and J 1 base, leaving 5 bases between the germline ends. Germline values: CDR1 SGDLS, CDR2 YYNGEE. This CDR3 spans 14 amino acids. This chain's CDR3 is CASSVGGSNQPQHF. CDR3 in DNA: TGTGCCAGCAGCGTAGGAGGAAGCAATCAGCCCCAGCATTTT.

J is TRBJ1-1 and V is TRBV11-2; D unclear. V lost 0 bases to trimming and J lost 1 base, with 3 bases between them. In germline, CDR1 is SGHAT, CDR2 FQNNGV. This CDR3 has 13 amino acids. DNA for the CDR3: TGTGCCAGCAGCTTAGACAGGAACACTGAAGCTTTCTTT. Its protein product is CASSLDRNTEAFF.